A selection of T cell receptor beta chains follows, all from one sample in a study of human T cells and chemical hapten exposure. One entry per CDR3 protein, called by TCRdb with MiXCR from the RACE reads. Of around 100,000 distinct CDR3 sequences in the sample, approximately 11% are singletons; the top ten hold under 4.5%. This sample comprised whole blood, obtained in connection with sensitization to the hapten diphenylcyclopropenone (DPC). The receptors were gathered from a woman aged 35 to 49 with alopecia areata. Some clones in this sample may be carry-over from other donors' samples. Each CDR3 is given with its conserved first and last residue. The D gene is left open where the match is weak. For some rows the clone size is stated as once, few or many, or as a class when expanded; others skip it.

v_gene	j_gene	abundance	d_gene	CDR3nt	CDR3aa
TRBV3-1	TRBJ2-5	many	-	TGTGCCAGCGGTACCTTGGCGGCTGGAAAGGAGACCCAGTACTTC	CASGTLAAGKETQYF
TRBV29-1	TRBJ2-7	many	-	TGCAGCGTTGAGAGGGCCCGTCGCCGATACTTC	CSVERARRRYF
TRBV28	TRBJ2-7	-	-	TGTGCCAGCAGTTCCGCCAGGGTCCCCCGCTACGAGCAGTACTTC	CASSSARVPRYEQYF
TRBV7-2	TRBJ2-2	few	-	TGTGCCAGCAGAGAGACCAACACCGGGGAGCTGTTTTTT	CASRETNTGELFF
TRBV7-9	TRBJ2-5	-	-	TGTGCCAGCAGCTTTTTGACGGAACAAGAGACCCAGTACTTC	CASSFLTEQETQYF
TRBV28	TRBJ1-6	-	-	TGTGCCAGCCACTACAGGGAGAATTCACCCCTCCACTTT	CASHYRENSPLHF
TRBV19	TRBJ1-2	few	-	TGTGCCAGCACACCGACTGAAAGATCCTATGGCTACACCTTC	CASTPTERSYGYTF
TRBV10-2	TRBJ2-7	many	-	TGCGCCAGCAGACCAGGGACTCTGGGGACCCACGAGCAGTACTTC	CASRPGTLGTHEQYF
TRBV30	TRBJ1-1	few	TRBD1	TGTGCCTGGAGTACCGGGACAGCGAACACTGAAGCTTTCTTT	CAWSTGTANTEAFF
TRBV6-2/TRBV6-3	TRBJ2-3	many	-	TGTGCCAGCAGTCGGGACGGAGATACGCAGTATTTT	CASSRDGDTQYF